These 27 T cell receptor beta chains were all obtained from the same sample, sequenced in a study of shared clonotypes between healthy human individuals. Data came from immunoSEQ multiplex PCR; TCRdb stores just in-frame clones and leaves some out. The repertoire holds 1,100,000 or so clones, with 70% to 80% as singletons. Sequencing was done on a sample of memory CD4+ T cells from PBMCs. Subset meaning: CD45RA-negative fraction. The receptors shown here come from a man aged 18 to 29 in good health. Some clones in this sample may be carry-over from other donors' samples.

The table lists this clone with a few counts. The rearrangement uses TRBV18 and TRBJ2-7; 14 nucleotides agree with TRBD2. Germline-derived CDR1 and CDR2 are KGHSH and LQKENI. The CDR3 consists of 17 residues. Losses at the gene ends were 3 bases for V and 7 bases for J; bases not matched to a gene: 11. The CDR3 DNA reads as TGTGCCAGCTCACCCTTGGGGACTAGCGGGAGTCCCGGGGAGCAGTACTTC. As protein: CASSPLGTSGSPGEQYF.

The genes are TRBV18 and TRBJ2-1, with 10 bases aligning to TRBD2. Trimming at V came to 0 bases and at J to 6 bases, leaving 2 bases not matched to a gene. The CDR3 length is 15 residues. Germline CDR1 and CDR2: KGHSH and LQKENI. This CDR3 is CASSPPSGRGNEQFF. In nucleotides, the CDR3 is TGTGCCAGCTCACCACCCAGCGGGAGGGGCAATGAGCAGTTCTTC.

CDR3 DNA: TGTGCCAGCAGTTCGGGGAGTTCCCAGGGGGACACCATATATTTT. Translation gives CASSSGSSQGDTIYF. The chain links TRBV28 to TRBJ1-3, with 7 nucleotides matching TRBD1. The CDR3 has 15 residues. The V gene end was trimmed by 4 bases and the J gene end by 8 bases; junction bases not matched to a gene: 11. Germline V gene sequence: CDR1 MDHEN, CDR2 SYDVKM.

Comment on this clone: Other DNA variants within this sample encode the same CDR3. This sequence joins TRBV5-1 and TRBJ2-7; the match to TRBD2 covers 8 bases. The ends lost 7 bases at V and 5 bases at J; junction bases unmatched: 5. This CDR3 contains 12 residues. CDR1 and CDR2 from the germline V gene are SGHRS and YFSETQ. CDR3 nucleotides: TGCGCCAGCGGGGATAGCGGGGACGAGCAGTACTTC. This encodes CASGDSGDEQYF.

The chain has TRBV7-2 and TRBJ2-7, with D maybe TRBD1 (6 bases). CDR1 and CDR2 (germline): SGHTA, FQGNSA. This CDR3 contains 14 residues. Trimming shortened V by 2 bases and J by 5 bases, and 13 bases separated the two germline ends. CDR3 sequence: CASSLMRTVDEQYF. The CDR3 DNA sequence: TGTGCCAGCAGCTTAATGCGGACAGTCGACGAGCAGTACTTC.

V usage is TRBV5-1 and J usage is TRBJ1-2; TRBD1 matches at 10 bases. Germline trimming cut 1 base from V and 0 bases from J; bases unmatched to any gene: 9. CDR3 size: 18 residues. Germline loops: CDR1 SGHRS, CDR2 YFSETQ. CDR3 in amino acids: CASSLRSGTGAANYGYTF. In DNA, the CDR3 is TGCGCCAGCAGCTTGAGGTCGGGGACAGGGGCCGCTAACTATGGCTACACCTTC.

This chain uses TRBV28 with TRBJ1-5; D is possibly TRBD1 (6 bases). Germline V CDR1 and CDR2: MDHEN, SYDVKM. V was pared by 3 bases and J by 2 bases, with 14 bases between. CDR3 length: 16 amino acids. The CDR3 DNA reads as TGTGCCAGCAGTTTTCAGGGGATATGGGGCAATCAGCCCCAGCATTTT. Protein product: CASSFQGIWGNQPQHF.

A few counts support this clone. CDR3 residues: CASSLGFKNTEAFF. The CDR3 DNA sequence: TGTGCCAGCAGCCTCGGGTTTAAAAACACTGAAGCTTTCTTT. The V gene is TRBV21-1, the J gene TRBJ1-1. TRBV21-1 is deemed a pseudogene. The CDR3 length is 14 residues.

The V and J genes are TRBV5-1 and TRBJ2-2; weak D call: TRBD2 (6 bases). Germline values: CDR1 SGHRS, CDR2 YFSETQ. V lost 3 bases, J lost 4 bases, and 10 bases lay in between. The CDR3 totals 14 residues. CDR3 bases: TGCGCCAGCAGCTGGGGGGATGTCACCGGGGAGCTGTTTTTT. Its translation is CASSWGDVTGELFF.

The V and J genes are TRBV7-2 and TRBJ1-2, with D possibly TRBD1 on 5 matching bases. The CDR3 has 16 amino acids. Trimming left V 5 bases short and J 2 bases short, with 18 bases between. Germline V gives CDR1 SGHTA, CDR2 FQGNSA. This CDR3 is CASSQRGPTLNYGYTF. As DNA, the CDR3 is TGTGCCAGCAGCCAAAGGGGACCGACTTTAAACTATGGCTACACCTTC.

On this clone: At the DNA level, this CDR3 is encoded by other sequences in the same sample as well. The chain employs TRBV6-1 and TRBJ2-7; 10 positions agree with TRBD1. J lost 2 bases, V lost 8 bases, and 6 bases had no gene match. Germline V gives CDR1 MNHNS, CDR2 SASEGT. This CDR3 region has 14 residues. In nucleotides, the CDR3 is TGTGCCAGCTCCCGGGACAGGGGAGCCTACGAGCAGTACTTC. Translation gives CASSRDRGAYEQYF.

The V gene is TRBV7-6, the J gene TRBJ2-2; D may be TRBD2 (6 bases). V was trimmed by 6 bases and J by 4 bases, leaving 15 bases between them. CDR1 SGHVS and CDR2 FNYEAQ come from the germline V gene. There are 15 residues in the CDR3. The CDR3 protein is CASSWRALSTGELFF. Written as DNA, the CDR3 is TGTGCCAGCAGTTGGAGGGCCTTAAGCACCGGGGAGCTGTTTTTT.

V gene TRBV7-9 combines with J gene TRBJ2-2; TRBD1 matches at 7 bases. Trimming cost V 5 bases and J 6 bases; bases outside gene matches: 9. The CDR3 is 15 residues long. Germline CDR1 SEHNR, CDR2 FQNEAQ (reference sequence). The CDR3 DNA is TGTGCCAGCAGCGCTTGGGACAGATGGGCCGGGGAGCTGTTTTTT. This sequence encodes CASSAWDRWAGELFF.

The rearrangement links TRBV29-1 to TRBJ1-4; 7 bases match TRBD1. Per the germline V gene, CDR1 is SQVTM and CDR2 is ANQGSEA. This CDR3 comprises 13 residues. J gave up 8 bases and V 5 bases, and 8 bases lay outside the gene matches. The CDR3: CSVTEGAQEKLFF. CDR3 DNA sequence: TGCAGCGTTACAGAGGGGGCGCAGGAAAAACTGTTTTTT.

This clone has more than one count but fewer than ten. The chain joins TRBV25-1 to TRBJ2-7; no clear D gene. The CDR3 covers 11 residues. Germline CDR1 reads MGHDK; CDR2 reads SYGVNS. V was pared by 8 bases and J by 7 bases, with 12 bases between. For the CDR3, the DNA is TGTGCCAGCGGGTGGATGCAAGAGCAGTACTTC. As protein: CASGWMQEQYF.

J is TRBJ2-7 and V is TRBV6-1; possible D gene TRBD1, 5 bases. Germline V gives CDR1 MNHNS, CDR2 SASEGT. This CDR3 has 14 amino acids. Between the trimmed V and J ends, which lost 7 bases and 7 bases, there was a span of 20 bases. In DNA form, the CDR3 reads TGTGCCAGCACTATGACAGACACTCTAGGGGAGCAGTACTTC. Residues: CASTMTDTLGEQYF.

The chain uses TRBV4-2 and TRBJ2-7; D assignment may be TRBD1 or TRBD2 (5 bases each). CDR1 is LGHNA, CDR2 YNFKEQ, per germline. Trimming shortened V by 1 base and J by 1 base, and 14 bases separated the two germline ends. This CDR3 comprises 16 residues. CDR3 nucleotides: TGTGCCAGCAGCCAAGGAGGGTCCAGGGTGTCCTACGAGCAGTACTTC. Encoded protein: CASSQGGSRVSYEQYF.

The V gene is TRBV5-1, the J gene TRBJ2-7; 9 nucleotides agree with TRBD2. The CDR3 runs to 17 residues. The ends lost 0 bases at V and 0 bases at J; junction bases unmatched: 7. The V gene's germline CDR1 is SGHRS and CDR2 YFSETQ. The CDR3 nucleotides are TGCGCCAGCAGCTTGGAGGTAGCGGGAGTGAACTCCTACGAGCAGTACTTC. Its protein product is CASSLEVAGVNSYEQYF. The variable domain in full, completed from reference TRBV5-1 and TRBJ2-7, reads KAGVTQTPRYLIKTRGQQVTLSCSPISGHRSVSWYQQTPGQGLQFLFEYFSETQRNKGNFPGRFSGRQFSNSRSEMNVSTLELGDSALYLCASSLEVAGVNSYEQYFGPGTRLTVT.

This clone was picked up a small number of times. The chain joins TRBV7-9 to TRBJ1-4, with 8 bases matching TRBD1. The CDR3 spans 17 residues. Germline CDR1 and CDR2: SEHNR and FQNEAQ (reference sequence). The trim removed 2 bases at V and 8 bases at J, leaving 13 bases unmatched. The DNA of the CDR3 is TGTGCCAGCAGCTTAACACTAACAGGGGGAGGATTGGAAAAACTGTTTTTT. Protein: CASSLTLTGGGLEKLFF.

This clone was detected only a few times. The genes are TRBV10-3 and TRBJ2-5, with 8 nucleotides matching TRBD1. This CDR3 spans 15 amino acids. Germline assignment: CDR1 ENHRY and CDR2 SYGVKD. Trimming cost V 6 bases and J 5 bases; bases outside gene matches: 11. The CDR3 sequence: CAIRSLGQAGETQYF. The CDR3 DNA sequence: TGTGCCATCAGGTCCCTGGGACAGGCAGGGGAGACCCAGTACTTC.

A word on this clone: Other DNA sequences within the sample encode an identical CDR3. The genes are TRBV6-5 and TRBJ2-7, with D hard to call. Germline V gene lookup returns CDR1 MNHEY and CDR2 SVGAGI. The CDR3 has 11 residues. V was clipped by 6 bases and J by 2 bases, with 5 bases between them. This CDR3 is CASSDPYEQYF. In DNA form, the CDR3 reads TGTGCCAGCAGCGACCCCTACGAGCAGTACTTC.

The chain joins TRBV5-1 to TRBJ2-7; D might be TRBD1 (6 bases). CDR3 length: 14 residues. The V end lost 0 bases, the J end lost 0 bases, and 7 bases lay between the germline ends. Germline V lookup: CDR1 SGHRS, CDR2 YFSETQ. CDR3 DNA: TGCGCCAGCAGCTTGGACAGGGCCTCCTACGAGCAGTACTTC. The encoded protein is CASSLDRASYEQYF. The variable domain in full, completed from reference TRBV5-1 and TRBJ2-7, reads KAGVTQTPRYLIKTRGQQVTLSCSPISGHRSVSWYQQTPGQGLQFLFEYFSETQRNKGNFPGRFSGRQFSNSRSEMNVSTLELGDSALYLCASSLDRASYEQYFGPGTRLTVT.

The V and J genes are TRBV7-9 and TRBJ2-5; maybe TRBD2 (5 bases). Trimming removed 3 bases at V and 5 bases at J, with 13 bases between. CDR1 is SEHNR, CDR2 FQNEAQ, per germline (reference sequence). The CDR3 sequence is 14 residues long. In DNA, the CDR3 is TGTGCCAGCAGCTTCCAAACGGGCGGGGAGACCCAGTACTTC. This translates into CASSFQTGGETQYF.

This chain connects TRBV2 to TRBJ2-5, with D perhaps TRBD1 (6 bases). Germline V gene lookup returns CDR1 SNHLY and CDR2 FYNNEI. This CDR3 region has 14 residues. Trimming removed 6 bases from V and 9 bases from J, with 20 bases in between. The CDR3 reads CASSRTDLIVAQYF. The CDR3 bases are TGTGCCAGCAGCCGGACAGACCTCATCGTGGCCCAGTACTTC.

V and J are TRBV28 and TRBJ2-7; 7 positions match TRBD2. V shed 4 bases and J 5 bases; nucleotides not matched to a gene: 17. Per the germline V gene, CDR1 is MDHEN and CDR2 is SYDVKM. The CDR3 is 17 residues long. The CDR3 nucleotides read TGTGCCAGCAGTTCTCCCGGGTCCCGGGGGGTTTGGGACGAGCAGTACTTC. As protein: CASSSPGSRGVWDEQYF.

The chain links TRBV28 to TRBJ2-5, with a tentative D call TRBD2 (5 bases). V lost 10 bases and J 2 bases, leaving 11 bases between the germline ends. CDR3 length: 12 residues. CDR1 and CDR2 (germline): MDHEN, SYDVKM. This CDR3 is CATERDQETQYF. In DNA, the CDR3 is TGTGCCACCGAACGGGATCAAGAGACCCAGTACTTC.

The chain is built from TRBV7-6 and TRBJ2-1; 8 positions agree with TRBD1. V shed 5 bases, J shed 6 bases, and the junction held 6 bases outside the gene matches. Germline CDR1 and CDR2: SGHVS and FNYEAQ. The CDR3 runs 14 residues. CDR3: CASSTWTGSNEQFF. The CDR3 DNA follows: TGTGCCAGCAGCACATGGACAGGGTCCAATGAGCAGTTCTTC.